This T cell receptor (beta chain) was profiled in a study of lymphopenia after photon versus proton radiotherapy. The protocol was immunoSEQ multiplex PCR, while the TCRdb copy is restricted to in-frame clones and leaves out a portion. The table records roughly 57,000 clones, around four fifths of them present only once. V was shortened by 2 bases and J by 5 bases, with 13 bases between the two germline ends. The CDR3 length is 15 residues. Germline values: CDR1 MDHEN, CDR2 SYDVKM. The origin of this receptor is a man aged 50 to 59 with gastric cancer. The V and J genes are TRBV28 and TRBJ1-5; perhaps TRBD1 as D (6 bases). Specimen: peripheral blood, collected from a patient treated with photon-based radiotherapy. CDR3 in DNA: TGTGCCAGCAGTTTAGGTGGGGGGCTCTATCAGCCCCAGCATTTT. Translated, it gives CASSLGGGLYQPQHF.